The subject of this entry is one T cell receptor beta chain. What it binds is not known. The data stem from a study of cytomegalovirus exposure and HLA in healthy donors. Profiling relied on immunoSEQ multiplex PCR, and the TCRdb table lists in-frame clones only, not all of them. Of roughly 250,000 clones listed, approximately 84% are singletons. The germline V and J ends were trimmed by 0 bases and 0 bases, with 5 bases remaining between them. From germline, CDR1 is GTSNPN and CDR2 SVGIG (reference sequence). There are 13 residues in the CDR3. Study conclusions and caveats: Specificity of three CMV-associated chains for CMV antigens was verified in vitro. Some public TCRs appeared in many individuals, while most sequences were rare. Accounts indicate the classifier identified cytomegalovirus status with strong specificity and sensitivity. The authors enumerated 150 to 200 TCR beta chains as linked to cytomegalovirus.

What was sequenced was PBMCs. This sequence joins TRBV30 and TRBJ1-1; D is undetermined. The sequence came from a woman aged 30 to 39 in good health and CMV-seropositive. DNA for the CDR3: TGTGCCTGGAGTGTAAGCTTGAACACTGAAGCTTTCTTT. It yields the protein CAWSVSLNTEAFF.